The 5 T cell receptor beta chains reported below all come from one sample, sequenced in a study of shared clonotypes between healthy human individuals. This table comes from immunoSEQ multiplex PCR, and its TCRdb copy is limited to in-frame clones, with some not included. The sample includes more than 2,000,000 clones, around 94% of them seen just once. The specimen was naive CD4+ T cells sorted from blood. Subset denoted: CD45RA+ positively selected. The origin of the receptors is a man between 18 and 35 years old in good health.

A few counts support this clone. The chain carries TRBV7-6 and TRBJ1-2; D is unresolved. In germline, CDR1 is SGHVS, CDR2 FNYEAQ. The CDR3 loop spans 13 amino acids. The V end was cut by 5 bases, the J end by 4 bases, with 11 bases between. The CDR3 here is CASSLGELYGYTF. Here the CDR3 DNA reads TGTGCCAGCAGCCTTGGGGAGCTCTATGGCTACACCTTC. The variable domain in full, completed from reference TRBV7-6 and TRBJ1-2, reads GAGVSQSPRYKVTKRGQDVALRCDPISGHVSLYWYRQALGQGPEFLTYFNYEAQQDKSGLPNDRFSAERPEGSISTLTIQRTEQRDSAMYRCASSLGELYGYTFGSGTRLTVV.

The rearrangement uses TRBV6-5 and TRBJ2-1, with D possibly TRBD2 on 6 matching bases. The germline CDR1 and CDR2 sequences are MNHEY and SVGAGI. V was cut by 4 bases and J by 0 bases, with 10 bases left in between. This CDR3 is built from 15 residues. This CDR3 reads CASSSQGGSYNEQFF. The CDR3, as DNA: TGTGCCAGCAGTTCCCAGGGAGGCTCCTACAATGAGCAGTTCTTC.

As concerns this clone: Other nucleotide sequences in the sample specify the same CDR3. This rearrangement joins TRBV19 to TRBJ2-7; 8 bases are a match to TRBD1. Germline V gene sequence: CDR1 LNHDA, CDR2 SQIVND (reference sequence). Trimming removed 4 bases from V and 4 bases from J; junction bases left unmatched: 6. The CDR3 is made up of 14 amino acids. CDR3 nucleotides: TGTGCCAGTAGTACCTCAGGGGGCGGGTACGAGCAGTACTTC. Protein product: CASSTSGGGYEQYF.

The rearrangement links TRBV4-1 to TRBJ2-1, with D maybe TRBD2 (6 bases). The CDR3 totals 15 residues. Trimming stripped 1 base from V and 5 bases from J, with 12 bases between. From germline, CDR1 is MGHRA and CDR2 YSYEKL. The CDR3 bases are TGCGCCAGCAGCCAAGCGGACGGGGGTCACAATGAGCAGTTCTTC. It translates to CASSQADGGHNEQFF.

V and J are TRBV4-3 and TRBJ2-3, with TRBD2 matching 8 bases. The CDR3 is made up of 15 amino acids. After removal of 4 bases from V and 0 bases from J, the junction contained 3 bases not matched to a gene. Germline V gene data show CDR1 as LGHNA and CDR2 as YSLEER. CDR3 sequence reads: CASSPSGGSTDTQYF. The CDR3, as DNA: TGCGCCAGCAGCCCGTCGGGAGGGAGCACAGATACGCAGTATTTT.